This passage covers 24 T cell receptor beta chains from one sample sequenced in a study of T cell responses to AZD1222 COVID-19 vaccine. Sequencing used immunoSEQ multiplex PCR; TCRdb keeps in-frame clones, though not all of them. In the table there are some 100,000 clones, 92% of which are singletons. The source was peripheral blood, collected 28 days after the second AZD1222 dose. The source is an adult who received the AZD1222 COVID-19 vaccine.

This sequence joins TRBV7-8 and TRBJ1-6; no reliable D call. There are 15 residues in the CDR3. The V gene lost 0 bases and the J gene lost 7 bases, with 10 bases spanning the gap. Germline CDR1 reads SGHVS; CDR2 reads FQNEAQ. The CDR3 region is CASSLAGIGNSPLHF. The CDR3 nucleotides read TGTGCCAGCAGCTTAGCAGGGATAGGCAATTCACCCCTCCACTTT.

This clone occurred once. The rearrangement links TRBV5-6 to TRBJ1-1; TRBD1 aligns across 11 bases. V trimming: 4 bases; J trimming: 4 bases; junction bases outside the gene matches: 9. From germline, CDR1 is SGHDT and CDR2 YYEEEE. There are 16 residues in the CDR3. The CDR3 coding sequence is TGTGCCAGCAGCCCAAGTCCCGGGACAGGGGGCACTGAAGCTTTCTTT. As protein: CASSPSPGTGGTEAFF.

The J gene is TRBJ2-3, the V gene TRBV24-1; the match to TRBD2 covers 7 bases. V lost 4 bases to trimming and J lost 3 bases; unmatched junction nucleotides: 9. The CDR3 has 16 amino acids. The germline V gene encodes CDR1 KGHDR and CDR2 SFDVKD. Here the CDR3 DNA reads TGTGCCACCAGTGACTCAGCGGGGAAGGGGACAGATACGCAGTATTTT. Amino acids: CATSDSAGKGTDTQYF.

The chain is built from TRBV28 and TRBJ1-2; D is unclear. Deletions cut 11 bases from V and 6 bases from J, with 22 bases between. The CDR3 runs to 14 residues. Per the germline V gene, CDR1 is MDHEN and CDR2 is SYDVKM. CDR3 loop: CAGSTPRGGNGYTF. The CDR3 DNA follows: TGTGCCGGTAGTACGCCTAGAGGCGGAAATGGCTACACCTTC.

The CDR3 sequence is CASSISINRGVTDNEQFF. The CDR3 DNA is TGTGCCAGTAGTATATCGATCAACAGGGGAGTAACGGACAATGAGCAGTTCTTC. J is TRBJ2-1 and V is TRBV19, with 7 bases lining up with TRBD1. Germline loops: CDR1 LNHDA, CDR2 SQIVND (reference sequence). The CDR3 runs 18 residues. The trim removed 2 bases at V and 5 bases at J, leaving 15 bases unmatched. Filled out from reference TRBV19 and TRBJ2-1, the complete variable domain reads DGGITQSPKYLFRKEGQNVTLSCEQNLNHDAMYWYRQDPGQGLRLIYYSQIVNDFQKGDIAEGYSVSREKKESFPLTVTSAQKNPTAFYLCASSISINRGVTDNEQFFGPGTRLTVL.

The V call is TRBV6-4, the J call TRBJ1-1; 7 bases map to TRBD1. V shed 5 bases, J shed 5 bases, and the junction held 5 bases outside the gene matches. Germline CDR1 and CDR2: MRHNA and SNTAGT. The CDR3 runs 13 residues. In nucleotides, the CDR3 is TGTGCCAGCAGTCTAGACAGGGAAACTGAAGCTTTCTTT. The encoded protein is CASSLDRETEAFF.

This clone was recorded once. J is TRBJ2-5 and V is TRBV27; D possibly matches TRBD1 or TRBD2 (5 bases each). Trimming stripped 5 bases from V and 2 bases from J, with 18 bases between. The CDR3 consists of 16 residues. Germline-derived CDR1 and CDR2 are MNHEY and SMNVEV (reference sequence). The CDR3 bases are TGTGCCAGCAGTCGACGACCCGGGACCCAACAAGAGACCCAGTACTTC. Its protein is CASSRRPGTQQETQYF.

The chain carries TRBV4-2 and TRBJ2-3, with 8 positions matching TRBD2. CDR1 is LGHNA, CDR2 YNFKEQ, per germline. CDR3 size: 17 residues. Trimming cost V 5 bases and J 1 base; bases outside gene matches: 11. CDR3 sequence (DNA): TGTGCCAGCAGCGGTGGGGAGCGGGGGTCCCGCACAGATACGCAGTATTTT. It yields the protein CASSGGERGSRTDTQYF.

This sequence joins TRBV9 and TRBJ2-3; 9 positions match TRBD2. Trimming at V came to 3 bases and at J to 6 bases, leaving 5 bases not matched to a gene. The CDR3 extends over 14 amino acids. Germline V gene sequence: CDR1 SGDLS, CDR2 YYNGEE. CDR3 in amino acids: CASSARGGADTQYF. The DNA of the CDR3 is TGTGCCAGCAGCGCGCGCGGGGGGGCTGATACGCAGTATTTT. Supplemented by reference TRBV9 and TRBJ2-3, the full variable domain reads DSGVTQTPKHLITATGQRVTLRCSPRSGDLSVYWYQQSLDQGLQFLIQYYNGEERAKGNILERFSAQQFPDLHSELNLSSLELGDSALYFCASSARGGADTQYFGPGTRLTVL.

The V gene is TRBV6-5, the J gene TRBJ2-5; D unclear. CDR1 and CDR2 (germline): MNHEY, SVGAGI. This CDR3 region has 14 residues. V was trimmed by 7 bases and J by 2 bases, leaving 14 bases between them. The CDR3 DNA reads TGTGCCAGCACTCGGACGGACGCTCAAGAGACCCAGTACTTC. It is translated as CASTRTDAQETQYF.

The rearrangement links TRBV23-1 to TRBJ2-3; D is possibly TRBD2 (5 bases). TRBV23-1 is filed as an ORF, its function uncertain. V lost 0 bases and J 2 bases, leaving 15 bases between the germline ends. CDR3 size: 17 residues. CDR3 nucleotide sequence: TGCGCCAGCAGTCAATCACGGAAGCGGTACCTCACAGATACGCAGTATTTT. Its protein product is CASSQSRKRYLTDTQYF.

This rearrangement joins TRBV11-3 to TRBJ1-5; no clear D gene. Trimming left V 2 bases short and J 0 bases short, with 2 bases between. The germline V gene encodes CDR1 SGHNT and CDR2 YENEEA. CDR3 length: 13 amino acids. DNA of the CDR3: TGTGCCAGCAGCTTATATAGCAATCAGCCCCAGCATTTT. Residues: CASSLYSNQPQHF.

This rearrangement joins TRBV5-1 to TRBJ1-3; no definite D call. The CDR3 runs 15 residues. Trimming removed 0 bases at V and 1 base at J, with 8 bases between. CDR1 and CDR2 (germline): SGHRS, YFSETQ. CDR3 coding DNA: TGCGCCAGCAGCTTGGCGGCCCGGTCTGGAAACACCATATATTTT. Translating it yields CASSLAARSGNTIYF.

V is TRBV6-1 and J is TRBJ1-2; D unresolved. Germline CDR1 reads MNHNS; CDR2 reads SASEGT. Trimming stripped 0 bases from V and 8 bases from J, with 22 bases between. This CDR3 has 17 amino acids. CDR3 protein: CASSEALMVTRLLGYTF. The CDR3 nucleotides read TGTGCCAGCAGTGAAGCGCTCATGGTTACACGGTTGTTGGGCTACACCTTC.

This chain connects TRBV5-1 to TRBJ1-2; TRBD1 aligns across 11 bases. Germline V lookup: CDR1 SGHRS, CDR2 YFSETQ. V shed 4 bases, J shed 6 bases, and the junction held 5 bases outside the gene matches. This CDR3 has 14 amino acids. Here the CDR3 reads CASSVGQGDNGYTF. CDR3 in DNA: TGCGCCAGCAGCGTGGGACAGGGGGACAATGGCTACACCTTC.

The rearrangement uses TRBV6-1 and TRBJ1-5; D may be TRBD1 (5 bases). V lost 3 bases and J lost 2, with 17 bases in between. The CDR3 contains 17 residues. The germline V gene has CDR1 MNHNS and CDR2 SASEGT. The CDR3 DNA follows: TGTGCCAGCAGTGAGGACTCCCTTGTGGGGGGCAATCAGCCCCAGCATTTT. Translated, it gives CASSEDSLVGGNQPQHF.

This clone was detected only once. The rearrangement uses TRBV9 and TRBJ1-3, with D unclear. Trimming removed 0 bases from V and 0 bases from J, with 10 bases in between. CDR1 is SGDLS, CDR2 YYNGEE, per germline. The CDR3 covers 16 residues. DNA of the CDR3: TGTGCCAGCAGCGTAGGGAAAGGCAACTCTGGAAACACCATATATTTT. Translating gives CASSVGKGNSGNTIYF.

The chain couples TRBV7-2 to TRBJ1-2; D is ambiguous. Germline V gives CDR1 SGHTA, CDR2 FQGNSA. The CDR3 length is 15 residues. V shed 2 bases and J shed 2 bases, with 12 bases lying between them. DNA of the CDR3: TGTGCCAGCAGCTTATATGGAGGGTTAAACTATGGCTACACCTTC. This codes for CASSLYGGLNYGYTF.

The chain recombines TRBV19 with TRBJ1-5; perhaps TRBD1 as D (5 bases). Trimming left V 0 bases short and J 0 bases short, with 6 bases between. Germline V gene lookup returns CDR1 LNHDA and CDR2 SQIVND (reference sequence). The CDR3 is 15 amino acids. The DNA for the CDR3 is TGTGCCAGTAGTATAGAGGGACTTAGCAATCAGCCCCAGCATTTT. It codes for CASSIEGLSNQPQHF.

The chain has TRBV2 and TRBJ1-6, with TRBD1 matching 10 bases. Germline assignment: CDR1 SNHLY and CDR2 FYNNEI. The CDR3 is 13 residues long. V gave up 10 bases and J gave up 11 bases; unmatched junction bases: 8. This CDR3 reads CATKRDRGTPLHF. CDR3 bases: TGTGCCACGAAGAGGGACAGGGGAACACCCCTCCACTTT.

The chain carries TRBV7-8 and TRBJ1-1; D might be TRBD1 (6 bases). The CDR3 has 16 amino acids. Trimming cost V 5 bases and J 1 base, with 17 bases left between them. Germline V lookup: CDR1 SGHVS, CDR2 FQNEAQ. In DNA form, the CDR3 reads TGTGCCAGCAGCCCACGGGGGAGGGGGGAGAACACTGAAGCTTTCTTT. Its protein is CASSPRGRGENTEAFF. Drawing the rest from reference TRBV7-8 and TRBJ1-1, the complete variable domain is GAGVSQSPRYKVAKRGQDVALRCDPISGHVSLFWYQQALGQGPEFLTYFQNEAQLDKSGLPSDRFFAERPEGSVSTLKIQRTQQEDSAVYLCASSPRGRGENTEAFFGQGTRLTVV.

This sequence joins TRBV5-1 and TRBJ1-1; D is ambiguous. The germline V gene encodes CDR1 SGHRS and CDR2 YFSETQ. This CDR3 has 13 amino acids. Trimming shortened V by 1 base and J by 4 bases, and 8 bases separated the two germline ends. This CDR3 reads CASSLTGSTEAFF. The CDR3 DNA sequence: TGCGCCAGCAGCTTGACGGGGTCCACTGAAGCTTTCTTT.

The V and J genes are TRBV6-2 or TRBV6-3 and TRBJ2-5; D is tentatively TRBD1 or TRBD2 (5 bases each). Germline CDR1 reads MNHEY; CDR2 reads SVGEGT. The ends were cut back, 6 bases at V and 6 bases at J, with 23 bases in the middle. This CDR3 has 16 residues. CDR3 coding DNA: TGTGCCAGCAGCCCCCGGGACGCCAAGCTCCATCAGACCCAGTACTTC. This sequence encodes CASSPRDAKLHQTQYF.

The chain is built from TRBV6-5 and TRBJ1-1; 9 nucleotides match TRBD1. This CDR3 region has 14 residues. Trimming cost V 6 bases and J 4 bases; bases outside gene matches: 6. CDR1 is MNHEY and CDR2 is SVGAGI in the germline V gene. CDR3 loop: CASRPTGGGTEAFF. CDR3 coding DNA: TGTGCCAGCAGACCTACAGGGGGCGGCACTGAAGCTTTCTTT.